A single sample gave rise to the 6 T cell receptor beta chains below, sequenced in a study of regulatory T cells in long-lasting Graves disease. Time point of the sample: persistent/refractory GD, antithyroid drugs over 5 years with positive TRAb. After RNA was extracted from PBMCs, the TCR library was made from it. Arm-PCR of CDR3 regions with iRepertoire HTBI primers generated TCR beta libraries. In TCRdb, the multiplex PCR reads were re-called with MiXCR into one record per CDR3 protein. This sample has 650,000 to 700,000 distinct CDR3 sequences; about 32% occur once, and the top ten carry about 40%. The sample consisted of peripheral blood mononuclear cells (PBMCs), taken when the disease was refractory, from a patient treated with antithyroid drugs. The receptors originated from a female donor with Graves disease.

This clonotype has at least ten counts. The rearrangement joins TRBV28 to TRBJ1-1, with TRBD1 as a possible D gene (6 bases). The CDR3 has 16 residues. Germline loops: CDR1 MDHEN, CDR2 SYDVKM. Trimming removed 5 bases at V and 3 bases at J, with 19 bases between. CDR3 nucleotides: TGTGCCAGCAGTCCTAACCGACAGGTGAGGGACACTGAAGCTTTCTTT. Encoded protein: CASSPNRQVRDTEAFF. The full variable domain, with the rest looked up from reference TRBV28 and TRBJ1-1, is DVKVTQSSRYLVKRTGEKVFLECVQDMDHENMFWYRQDPGLGLRLIYFSYDVKMKEKGDIPEGYSVSREKKERFSLILESASTNQTSMYLCASSPNRQVRDTEAFFGQGTRLTVV.

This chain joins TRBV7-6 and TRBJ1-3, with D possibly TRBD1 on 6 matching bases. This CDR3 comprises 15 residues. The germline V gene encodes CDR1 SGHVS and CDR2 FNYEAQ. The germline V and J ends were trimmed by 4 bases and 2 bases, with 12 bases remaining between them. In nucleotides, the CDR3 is TGTGCCAGCAGCTCTGGGACACCTCCTGGAAACACCATATATTTT. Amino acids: CASSSGTPPGNTIYF. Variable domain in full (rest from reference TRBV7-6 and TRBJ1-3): GAGVSQSPRYKVTKRGQDVALRCDPISGHVSLYWYRQALGQGPEFLTYFNYEAQQDKSGLPNDRFSAERPEGSISTLTIQRTEQRDSAMYRCASSSGTPPGNTIYFGEGSWLTVV.

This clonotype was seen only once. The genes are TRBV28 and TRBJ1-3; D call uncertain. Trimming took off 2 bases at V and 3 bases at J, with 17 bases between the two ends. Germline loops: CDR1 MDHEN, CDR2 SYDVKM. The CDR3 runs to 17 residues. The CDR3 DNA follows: TGTGCCAGCAGTTTAGGCGGCGGCCGCATCTATGGAAACACCATATATTTT. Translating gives CASSLGGGRIYGNTIYF.

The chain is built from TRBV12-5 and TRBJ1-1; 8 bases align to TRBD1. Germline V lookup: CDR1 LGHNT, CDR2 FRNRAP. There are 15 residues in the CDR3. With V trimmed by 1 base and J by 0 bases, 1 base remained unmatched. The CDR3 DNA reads TGTGCTAGTGGTTTGGGGACAGGGTTGAACACTGAAGCTTTCTTT. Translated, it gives CASGLGTGLNTEAFF.

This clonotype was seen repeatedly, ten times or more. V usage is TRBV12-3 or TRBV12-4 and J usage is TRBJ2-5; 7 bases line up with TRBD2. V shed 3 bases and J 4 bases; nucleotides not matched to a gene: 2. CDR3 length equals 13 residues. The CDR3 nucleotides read TGTGCCAGCAGTTTTACTAGCGTAGAGACCCAGTACTTC. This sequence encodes CASSFTSVETQYF.

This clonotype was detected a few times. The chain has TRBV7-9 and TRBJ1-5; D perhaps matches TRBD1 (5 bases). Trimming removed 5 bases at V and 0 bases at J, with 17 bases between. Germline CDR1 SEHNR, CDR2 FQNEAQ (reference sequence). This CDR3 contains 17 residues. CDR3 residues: CASSRDGAHYSNQPQHF. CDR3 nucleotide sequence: TGTGCCAGCAGCCGCGATGGGGCCCACTATAGCAATCAGCCCCAGCATTTT.